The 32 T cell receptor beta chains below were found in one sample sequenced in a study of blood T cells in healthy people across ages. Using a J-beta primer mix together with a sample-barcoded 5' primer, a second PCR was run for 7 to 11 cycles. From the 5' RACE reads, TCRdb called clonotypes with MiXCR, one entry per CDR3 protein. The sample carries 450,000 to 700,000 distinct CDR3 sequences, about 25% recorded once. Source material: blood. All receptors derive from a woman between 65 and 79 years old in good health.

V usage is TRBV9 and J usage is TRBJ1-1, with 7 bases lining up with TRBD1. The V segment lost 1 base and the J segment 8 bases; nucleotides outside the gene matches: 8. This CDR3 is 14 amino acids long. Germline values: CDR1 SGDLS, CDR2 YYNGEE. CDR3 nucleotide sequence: TGTGCCAGCAGCGTATCAGGGGGGAACATGGAAGCTTTCTTT. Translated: CASSVSGGNMEAFF.

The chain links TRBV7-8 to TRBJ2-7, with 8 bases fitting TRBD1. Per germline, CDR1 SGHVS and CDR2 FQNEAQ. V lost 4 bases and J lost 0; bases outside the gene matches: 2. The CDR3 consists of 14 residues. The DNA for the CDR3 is TGTGCCAGCAGCTCCAGGGGGCGCTCCTACGAGCAGTACGTC. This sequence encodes CASSSRGRSYEQYV.

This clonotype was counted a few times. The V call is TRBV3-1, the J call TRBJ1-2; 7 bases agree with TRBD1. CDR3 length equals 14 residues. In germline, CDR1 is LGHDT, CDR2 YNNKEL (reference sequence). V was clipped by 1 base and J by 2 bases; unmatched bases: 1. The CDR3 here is CASSQVRGNYGYTF. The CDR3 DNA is TGTGCCAGCAGCCAAGTCAGGGGGAACTATGGCTACACCTTC.

The CDR3 DNA reads TGCAGCGTTAGGGGACAGAGGGGCGGGGAGACCCAGTACTTC. Protein product: CSVRGQRGGETQYF. The chain carries TRBV29-1 and TRBJ2-5; 7 nucleotides match TRBD1. V was pared by 5 bases and J by 5 bases, with 11 bases of the junction left unmatched. Per germline, CDR1 SQVTM and CDR2 ANQGSEA. CDR3 length equals 14 residues. The full variable domain, with the rest looked up from reference TRBV29-1 and TRBJ2-5, is SAVISQKPSRDICQRGTSLTIQCQVDSQVTMMFWYRQQPGQSLTLIATANQGSEATYESGFVIDKFPISRPNLTFSTLTVSNMSPEDSSIYLCSVRGQRGGETQYFGPGTRLLVL.

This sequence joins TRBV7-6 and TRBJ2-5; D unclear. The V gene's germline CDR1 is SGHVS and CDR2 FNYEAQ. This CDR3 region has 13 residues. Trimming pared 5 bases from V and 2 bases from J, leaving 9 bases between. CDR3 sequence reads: CASSQHIQETQYF. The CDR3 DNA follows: TGTGCCAGCAGCCAACATATACAAGAGACCCAGTACTTC.

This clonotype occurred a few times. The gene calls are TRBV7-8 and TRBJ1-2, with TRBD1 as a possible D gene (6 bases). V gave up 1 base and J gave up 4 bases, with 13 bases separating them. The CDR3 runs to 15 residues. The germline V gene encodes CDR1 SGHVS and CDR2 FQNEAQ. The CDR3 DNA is TGTGCCAGCAGCTTAGGACAGGCCGTCGGCTATGGCTACACCTTC. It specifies CASSLGQAVGYGYTF.

The CDR3 region is CASSPYRTSRQETQYF. The CDR3 region has the DNA TGTGCCAGCAGCCCGTACAGAACATCCCGCCAAGAGACCCAGTACTTC. The V and J genes are TRBV3-1 and TRBJ2-5; D ambiguous. In germline, CDR1 is LGHDT, CDR2 YNNKEL (reference sequence). Between the trimmed V and J ends, which lost 4 bases and 1 base, there was a span of 16 bases. The CDR3 runs to 16 residues.

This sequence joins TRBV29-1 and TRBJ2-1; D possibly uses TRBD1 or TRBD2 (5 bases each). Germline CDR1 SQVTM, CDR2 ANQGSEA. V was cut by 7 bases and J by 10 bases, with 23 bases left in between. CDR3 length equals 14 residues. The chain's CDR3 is CSGDGLRGRDEQFF. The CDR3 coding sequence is TGCAGCGGCGACGGACTCCGAGGACGGGACGAGCAGTTCTTC.

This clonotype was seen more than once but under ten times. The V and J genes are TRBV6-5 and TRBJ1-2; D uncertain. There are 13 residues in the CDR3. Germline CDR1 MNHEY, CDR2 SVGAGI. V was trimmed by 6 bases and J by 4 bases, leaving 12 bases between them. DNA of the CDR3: TGTGCCAGCAGGCCGGGAGGGAGCTATGGCTACACCTTC. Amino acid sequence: CASRPGGSYGYTF.

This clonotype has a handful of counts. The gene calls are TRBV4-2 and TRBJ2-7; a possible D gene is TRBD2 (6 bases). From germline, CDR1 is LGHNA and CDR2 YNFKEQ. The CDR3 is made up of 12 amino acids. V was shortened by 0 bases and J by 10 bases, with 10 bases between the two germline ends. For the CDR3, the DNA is TGTGCCAGCAGCCAAGAAGGAGGGTTACAGTACTTC. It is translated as CASSQEGGLQYF.

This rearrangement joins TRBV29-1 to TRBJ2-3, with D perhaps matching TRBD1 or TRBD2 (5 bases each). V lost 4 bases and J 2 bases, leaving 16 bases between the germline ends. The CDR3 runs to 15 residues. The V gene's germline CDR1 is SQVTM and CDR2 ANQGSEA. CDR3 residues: CSVGGLGANTDTQYF. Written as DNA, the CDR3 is TGCAGCGTTGGCGGGTTAGGGGCCAACACAGATACGCAGTATTTT.

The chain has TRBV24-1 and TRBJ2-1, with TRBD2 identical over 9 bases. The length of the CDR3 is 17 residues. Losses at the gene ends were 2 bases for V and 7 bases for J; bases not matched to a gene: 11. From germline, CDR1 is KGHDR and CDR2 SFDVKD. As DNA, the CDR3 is TGTGCCACCAGTGATTACACCCTAGGGCTAGCGGGGAATGAGCAGTTCTTC. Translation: CATSDYTLGLAGNEQFF.

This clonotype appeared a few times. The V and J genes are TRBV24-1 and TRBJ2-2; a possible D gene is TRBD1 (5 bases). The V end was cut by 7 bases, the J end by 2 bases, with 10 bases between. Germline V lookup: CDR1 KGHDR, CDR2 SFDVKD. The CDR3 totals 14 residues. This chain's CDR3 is CATRGRGNTGELFF. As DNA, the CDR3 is TGTGCCACCAGGGGTAGGGGAAACACCGGGGAGCTGTTTTTT.

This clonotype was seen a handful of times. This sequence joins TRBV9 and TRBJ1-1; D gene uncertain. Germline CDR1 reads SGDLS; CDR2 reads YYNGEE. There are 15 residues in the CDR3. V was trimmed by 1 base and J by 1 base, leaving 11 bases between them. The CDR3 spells CASSVSPGSNTEAFF. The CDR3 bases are TGTGCCAGCAGCGTAAGTCCGGGATCGAACACTGAAGCTTTCTTT.

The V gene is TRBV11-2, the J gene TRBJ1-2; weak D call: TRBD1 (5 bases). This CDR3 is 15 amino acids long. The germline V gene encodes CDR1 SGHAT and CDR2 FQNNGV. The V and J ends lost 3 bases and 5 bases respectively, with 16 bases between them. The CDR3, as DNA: TGTGCCAGCAGCTTGAGTGCCGGGACTGGTTATGGCTACACCTTC. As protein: CASSLSAGTGYGYTF.

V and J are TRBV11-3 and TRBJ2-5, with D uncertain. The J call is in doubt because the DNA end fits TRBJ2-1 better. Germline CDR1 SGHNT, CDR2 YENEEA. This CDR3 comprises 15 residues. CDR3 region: CASSLMPFKSNEQFF. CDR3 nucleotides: TGTGCCAGCAGCTTAATGCCATTCAAAAGTAATGAGCAGTTCTTC.

The CDR3 region is CATSGHLSNQPQHF. The DNA for the CDR3 is TGTGCCACCTCGGGACACCTCAGCAATCAGCCCCAGCATTTT. This rearrangement joins TRBV24-1 to TRBJ1-5, with D possibly TRBD1 on 6 matching bases. The ends were cut back, 9 bases at V and 1 base at J, with 12 bases in the middle. This CDR3 region has 14 residues. In germline, CDR1 is KGHDR, CDR2 SFDVKD.

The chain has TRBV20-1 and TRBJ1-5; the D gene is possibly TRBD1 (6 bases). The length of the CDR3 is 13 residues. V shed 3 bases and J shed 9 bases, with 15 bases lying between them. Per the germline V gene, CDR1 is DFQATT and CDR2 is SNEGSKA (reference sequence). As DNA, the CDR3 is TGCAGTGCTAGGGGGGGGACACCGCGGCCCCAGCATTTT. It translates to CSARGGTPRPQHF.

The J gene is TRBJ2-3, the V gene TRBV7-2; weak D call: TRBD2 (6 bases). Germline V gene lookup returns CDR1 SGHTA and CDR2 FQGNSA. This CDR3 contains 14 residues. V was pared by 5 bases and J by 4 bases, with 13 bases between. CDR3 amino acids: CASSATSPPDTQYF. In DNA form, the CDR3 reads TGTGCCAGCAGCGCGACTAGTCCCCCAGATACGCAGTATTTT.

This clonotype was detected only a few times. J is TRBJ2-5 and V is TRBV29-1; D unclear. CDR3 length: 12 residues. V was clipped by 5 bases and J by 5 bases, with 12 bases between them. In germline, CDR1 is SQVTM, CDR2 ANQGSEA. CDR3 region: CSVFSPAETQYF. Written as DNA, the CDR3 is TGCAGCGTTTTTAGTCCCGCCGAGACCCAGTACTTC.

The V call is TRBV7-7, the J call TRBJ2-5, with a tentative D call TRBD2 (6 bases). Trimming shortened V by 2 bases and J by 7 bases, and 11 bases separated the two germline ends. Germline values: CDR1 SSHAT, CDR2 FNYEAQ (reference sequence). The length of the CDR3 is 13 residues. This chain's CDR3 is CASSLNRDSTQYF. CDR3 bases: TGTGCCAGCAGCTTAAACCGGGACTCGACCCAGTACTTC.

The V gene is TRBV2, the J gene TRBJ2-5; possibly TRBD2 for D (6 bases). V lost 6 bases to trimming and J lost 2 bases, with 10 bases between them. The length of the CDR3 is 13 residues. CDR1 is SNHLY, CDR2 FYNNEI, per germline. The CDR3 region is CASRWRVQETQYF. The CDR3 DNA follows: TGTGCCAGCAGATGGAGGGTTCAAGAGACCCAGTACTTC.

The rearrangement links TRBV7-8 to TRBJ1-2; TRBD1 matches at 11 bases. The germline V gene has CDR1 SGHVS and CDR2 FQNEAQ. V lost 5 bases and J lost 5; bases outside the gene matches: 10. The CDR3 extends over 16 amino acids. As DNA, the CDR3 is TGTGCCAGCAGCGAATTAGGGGGACAGGGGGATTATGGCTACACCTTC. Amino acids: CASSELGGQGDYGYTF.

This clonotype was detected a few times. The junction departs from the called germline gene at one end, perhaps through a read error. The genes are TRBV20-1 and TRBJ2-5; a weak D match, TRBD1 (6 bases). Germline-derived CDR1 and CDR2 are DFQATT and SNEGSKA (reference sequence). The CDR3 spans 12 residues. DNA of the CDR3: TGCAGTCCCAAGGACAGAAAAGAGACCCAGTGCTTC. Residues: CSPKDRKETQCF.

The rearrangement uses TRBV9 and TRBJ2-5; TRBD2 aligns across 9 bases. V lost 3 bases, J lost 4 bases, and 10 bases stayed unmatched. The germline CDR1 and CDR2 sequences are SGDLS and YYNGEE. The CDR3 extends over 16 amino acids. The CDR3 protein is CASSATPLRGGETQYF. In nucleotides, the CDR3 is TGTGCCAGCAGCGCTACCCCCTTGCGGGGGGGAGAGACCCAGTACTTC.

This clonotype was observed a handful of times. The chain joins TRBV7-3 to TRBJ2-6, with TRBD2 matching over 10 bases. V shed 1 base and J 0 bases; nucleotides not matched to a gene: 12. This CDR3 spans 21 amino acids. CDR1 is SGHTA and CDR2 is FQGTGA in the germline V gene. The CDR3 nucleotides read TGTGCCAGCAGCTTAATGCCTAGCGGGGGTTTATCTCTCTCTGGGGCCAACGTCCTGACTTTC. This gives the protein CASSLMPSGGLSLSGANVLTF.

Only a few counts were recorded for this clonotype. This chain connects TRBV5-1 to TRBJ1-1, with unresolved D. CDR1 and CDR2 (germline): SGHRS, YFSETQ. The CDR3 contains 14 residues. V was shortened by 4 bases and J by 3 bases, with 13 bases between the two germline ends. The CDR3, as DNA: TGCGCCAGCAGCCTGGTAGGAGGCCACACTGAAGCTTTCTTT. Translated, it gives CASSLVGGHTEAFF.

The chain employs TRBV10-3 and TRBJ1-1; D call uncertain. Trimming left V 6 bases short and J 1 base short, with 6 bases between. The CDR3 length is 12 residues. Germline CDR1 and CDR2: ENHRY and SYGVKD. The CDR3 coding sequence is TGTGCCATCAGGGGAGGGAACACTGAAGCTTTCTTT. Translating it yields CAIRGGNTEAFF.

CDR3 nucleotides: TGCAGCGTTGAAACCTCCTACGAGCAGTACTTC. This encodes CSVETSYEQYF. The chain employs TRBV29-1 and TRBJ2-7; D is ambiguous. This CDR3 is 11 amino acids long. Trimming took off 2 bases at V and 0 bases at J, with 2 bases between the two ends. Germline CDR1 SQVTM, CDR2 ANQGSEA.

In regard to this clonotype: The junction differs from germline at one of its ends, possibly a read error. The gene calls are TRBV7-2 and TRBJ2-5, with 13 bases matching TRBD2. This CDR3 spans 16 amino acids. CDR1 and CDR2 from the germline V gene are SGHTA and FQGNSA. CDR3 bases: TGTGCCAGCAGCACAATCAGGACTAGCGGGGGAGAGACCCTGTACTTC. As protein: CASSTIRTSGGETLYF.

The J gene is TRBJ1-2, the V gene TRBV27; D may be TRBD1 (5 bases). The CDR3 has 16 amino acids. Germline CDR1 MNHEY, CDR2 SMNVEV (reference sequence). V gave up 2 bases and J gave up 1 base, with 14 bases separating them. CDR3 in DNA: TGTGCCAGCAGTTTAGGGCTGGGGGAAAATAACTATGGCTACACCTTC. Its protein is CASSLGLGENNYGYTF.

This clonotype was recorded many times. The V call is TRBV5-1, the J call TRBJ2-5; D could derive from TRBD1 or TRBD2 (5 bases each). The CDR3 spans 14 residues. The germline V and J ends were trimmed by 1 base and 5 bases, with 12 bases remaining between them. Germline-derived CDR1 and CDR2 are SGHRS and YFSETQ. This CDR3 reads CASSLWGNRETQYF. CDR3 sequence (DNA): TGCGCCAGCAGCTTGTGGGGGAACCGGGAGACCCAGTACTTC. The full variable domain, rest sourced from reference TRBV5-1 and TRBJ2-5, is KAGVTQTPRYLIKTRGQQVTLSCSPISGHRSVSWYQQTPGQGLQFLFEYFSETQRNKGNFPGRFSGRQFSNSRSEMNVSTLELGDSALYLCASSLWGNRETQYFGPGTRLLVL.